This T cell receptor (beta chain) appears in the sequencing data of a study of T-cell reconstitution after alpha-beta-depleted transplantation in children. Study-level findings and limits: Reportedly, roughly two months post-transplant, alpha-beta T cells arose from several hundred expanded graft clones. Surviving recipient T cells and thymic progenitors underlay high day-60 TCRbeta diversity in some patients. A year had passed since transplant, and T-cell counts and diversity by then came mostly from newly produced T cells.

Preparation of the TCRbeta library was carried out with unique molecular identifiers. Via MiXCR, TCRdb re-called the PCR reads, giving one row per CDR3 protein. The sample shows approximately 490,000 distinct CDR3 sequences, 10% to 13% of them seen only once. This clonotype was observed a handful of times. What it binds is not known. The CDR3 is made up of 13 amino acids. Per the germline V gene, CDR1 is DFQATT and CDR2 is SNEGSKA (reference sequence). The ends lost 6 bases at V and 3 bases at J; junction bases unmatched: 7. V and J are TRBV20-1 and TRBJ2-5; 7 bases match TRBD2. Sequenced here: PBMCs, sampled before TCRalphabeta/CD19-depleted stem cell transplant. This TCR was sampled from a child aged 2-15 years with inherited bone marrow failure, due to receive a stem cell transplant. CDR3 sequence: CSALSLAEETQYF. CDR3 bases: TGCAGTGCGTTATCCCTAGCGGAAGAGACCCAGTACTTC.